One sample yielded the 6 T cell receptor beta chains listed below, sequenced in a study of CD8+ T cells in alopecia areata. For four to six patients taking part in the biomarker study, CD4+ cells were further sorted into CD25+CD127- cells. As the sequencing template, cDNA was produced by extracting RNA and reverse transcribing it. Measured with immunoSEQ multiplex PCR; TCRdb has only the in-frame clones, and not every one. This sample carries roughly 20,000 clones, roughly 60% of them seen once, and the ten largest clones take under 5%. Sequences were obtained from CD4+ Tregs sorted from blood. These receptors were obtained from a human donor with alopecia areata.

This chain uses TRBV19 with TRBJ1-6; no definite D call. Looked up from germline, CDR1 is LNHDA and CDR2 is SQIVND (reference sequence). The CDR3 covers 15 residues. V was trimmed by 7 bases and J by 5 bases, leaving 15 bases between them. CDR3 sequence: CASIFLSGHNSPLHF. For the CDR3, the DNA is TGTGCCAGTATTTTTCTCTCAGGCCATAATTCACCCCTCCACTTT. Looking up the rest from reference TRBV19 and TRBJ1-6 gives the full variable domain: DGGITQSPKYLFRKEGQNVTLSCEQNLNHDAMYWYRQDPGQGLRLIYYSQIVNDFQKGDIAEGYSVSREKKESFPLTVTSAQKNPTAFYLCASIFLSGHNSPLHFGNGTRLTVT.

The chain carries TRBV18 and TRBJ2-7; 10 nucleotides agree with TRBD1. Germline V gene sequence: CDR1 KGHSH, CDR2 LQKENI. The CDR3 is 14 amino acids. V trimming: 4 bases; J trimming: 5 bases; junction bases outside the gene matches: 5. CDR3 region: CASSRQGAVHEQYF. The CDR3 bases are TGTGCCAGCTCACGACAGGGGGCTGTCCACGAGCAGTACTTC. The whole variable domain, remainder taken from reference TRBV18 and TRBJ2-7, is NAGVMQNPRHLVRRRGQEARLRCSPMKGHSHVYWYRQLPEEGLKFMVYLQKENIIDESGMPKERFSAEFPKEGPSILRIQQVVRGDSAAYFCASSRQGAVHEQYFGPGTRLTVT.

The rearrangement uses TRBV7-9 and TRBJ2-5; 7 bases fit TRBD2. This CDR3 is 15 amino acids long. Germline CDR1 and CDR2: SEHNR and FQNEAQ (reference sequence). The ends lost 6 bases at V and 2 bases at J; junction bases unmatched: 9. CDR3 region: CASSRGTIEQETQYF. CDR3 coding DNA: TGTGCCAGCAGTAGAGGGACTATCGAACAAGAGACCCAGTACTTC.

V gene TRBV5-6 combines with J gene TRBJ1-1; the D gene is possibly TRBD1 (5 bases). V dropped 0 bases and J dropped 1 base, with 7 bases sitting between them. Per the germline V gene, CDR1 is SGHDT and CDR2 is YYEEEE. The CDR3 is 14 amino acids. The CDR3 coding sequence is TGTGCCAGCAGCTTGGTTAGGGGGAACACTGAAGCTTTCTTT. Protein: CASSLVRGNTEAFF.

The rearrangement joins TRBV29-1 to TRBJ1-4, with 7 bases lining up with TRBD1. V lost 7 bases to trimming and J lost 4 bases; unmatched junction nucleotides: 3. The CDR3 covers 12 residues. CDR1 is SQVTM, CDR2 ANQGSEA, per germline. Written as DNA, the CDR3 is TGCAGCGCGGGACAGCTTAATGAAAAACTGTTTTTT. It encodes CSAGQLNEKLFF. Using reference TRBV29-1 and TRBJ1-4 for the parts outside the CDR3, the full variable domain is SAVISQKPSRDICQRGTSLTIQCQVDSQVTMMFWYRQQPGQSLTLIATANQGSEATYESGFVIDKFPISRPNLTFSTLTVSNMSPEDSSIYLCSAGQLNEKLFFGSGTQLSVL.

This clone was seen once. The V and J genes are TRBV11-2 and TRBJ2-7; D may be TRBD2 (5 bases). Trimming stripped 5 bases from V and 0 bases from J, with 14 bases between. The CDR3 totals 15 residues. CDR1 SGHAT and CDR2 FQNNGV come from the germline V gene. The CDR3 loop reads CASSLSTGSSYEQYF. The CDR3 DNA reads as TGTGCCAGCAGCCTATCTACTGGGAGCTCCTACGAGCAGTACTTC.